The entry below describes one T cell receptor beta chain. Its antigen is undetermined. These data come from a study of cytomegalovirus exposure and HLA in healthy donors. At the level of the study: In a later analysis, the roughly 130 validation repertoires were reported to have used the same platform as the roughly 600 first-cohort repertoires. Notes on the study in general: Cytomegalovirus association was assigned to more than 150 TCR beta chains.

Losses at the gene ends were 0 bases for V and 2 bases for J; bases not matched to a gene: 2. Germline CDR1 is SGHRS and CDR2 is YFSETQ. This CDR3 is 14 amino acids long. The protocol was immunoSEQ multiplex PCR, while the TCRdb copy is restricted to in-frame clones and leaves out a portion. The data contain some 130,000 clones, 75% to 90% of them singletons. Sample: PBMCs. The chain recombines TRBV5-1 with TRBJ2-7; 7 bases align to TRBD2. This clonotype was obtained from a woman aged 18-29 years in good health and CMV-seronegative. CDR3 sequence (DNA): TGCGCCAGCAGCTTGGCGGGACTACCCTACGAGCAGTACTTC. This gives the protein CASSLAGLPYEQYF.